Sequencing of this T cell receptor (beta chain) was carried out in a study of blood T cell repertoires in COVID-19. Across the study: The samples span acute and convalescent COVID-19 from the United States, Italy and Spain.

Original processing notes: Nucleated cell number was recorded as an estimate derived from reference gene primer amplification. Repertoires were generated with immunoSEQ multiplex PCR, while TCRdb's copy carries only in-frame clones and drops some. D and trimming were read from the DNA, whereas the V and J calls and clone size are those reported in that table. This table has 300,000 to 400,000 clones, about nine tenths appearing once. Germline V gene lookup returns CDR1 MNHEY and CDR2 SMNVEV (reference sequence). The length of the CDR3 is 17 residues. Trimming removed 6 bases from V and 0 bases from J; junction bases left unmatched: 5.

The receptor was derived from a man in his sixties who had recovered from COVID-19. Sequenced sample: PBMCs or T cells enriched from blood (not recorded which). The V call is TRBV27, the J call TRBJ1-6, with 10 bases identical to TRBD1. In DNA, the CDR3 is TGTGCCAGCAGGTGGACAGGGGGACCCTCCTATAATTCACCCCTCCACTTT. Translated, it gives CASRWTGGPSYNSPLHF.